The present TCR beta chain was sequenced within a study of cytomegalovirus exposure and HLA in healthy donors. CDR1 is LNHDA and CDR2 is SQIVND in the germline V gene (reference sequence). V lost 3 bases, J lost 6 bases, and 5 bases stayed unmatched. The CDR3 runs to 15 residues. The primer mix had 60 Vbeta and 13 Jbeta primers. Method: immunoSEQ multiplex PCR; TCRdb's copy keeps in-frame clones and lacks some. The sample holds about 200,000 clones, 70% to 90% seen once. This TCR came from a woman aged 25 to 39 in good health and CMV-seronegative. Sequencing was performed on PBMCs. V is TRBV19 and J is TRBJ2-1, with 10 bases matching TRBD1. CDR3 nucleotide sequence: TGTGCCAGTAGTATTTTTGGACAGGGGGGCAATGAGCAGTTCTTC. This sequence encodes CASSIFGQGGNEQFF.